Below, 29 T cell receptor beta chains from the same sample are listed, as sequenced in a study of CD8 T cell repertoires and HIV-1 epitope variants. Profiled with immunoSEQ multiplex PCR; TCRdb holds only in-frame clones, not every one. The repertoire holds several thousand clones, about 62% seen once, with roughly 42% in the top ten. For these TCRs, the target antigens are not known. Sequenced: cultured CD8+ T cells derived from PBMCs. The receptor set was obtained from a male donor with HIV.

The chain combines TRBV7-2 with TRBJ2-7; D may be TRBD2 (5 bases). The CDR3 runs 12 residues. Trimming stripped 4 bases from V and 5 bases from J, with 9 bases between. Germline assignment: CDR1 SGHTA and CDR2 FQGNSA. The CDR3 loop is CASSSEGHEQYF. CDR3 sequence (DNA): TGTGCCAGCAGCTCCGAGGGTCACGAGCAGTACTTC.

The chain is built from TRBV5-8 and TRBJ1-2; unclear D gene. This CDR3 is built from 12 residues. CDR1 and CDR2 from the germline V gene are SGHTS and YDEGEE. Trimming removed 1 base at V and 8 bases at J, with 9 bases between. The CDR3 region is CASSLRAGGYTF. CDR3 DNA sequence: TGTGCCAGCAGCTTGCGGGCGGGGGGCTACACCTTC.

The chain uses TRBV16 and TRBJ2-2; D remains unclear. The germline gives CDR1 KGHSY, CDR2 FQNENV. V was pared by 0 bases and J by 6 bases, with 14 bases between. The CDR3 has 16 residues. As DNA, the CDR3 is TGTGCCAGCAGCCAATCAAAGTCCCGGGCCGCCGGGGAGCTGTTTTTT. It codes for CASSQSKSRAAGELFF.

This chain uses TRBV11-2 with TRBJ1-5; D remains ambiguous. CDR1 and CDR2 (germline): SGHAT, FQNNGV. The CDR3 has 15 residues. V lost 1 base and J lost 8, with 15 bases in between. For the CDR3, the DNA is TGTGCCAGCAGCTTAGGGACGCGGTTGGAGGAGCCCCAGCATTTT. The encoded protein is CASSLGTRLEEPQHF.

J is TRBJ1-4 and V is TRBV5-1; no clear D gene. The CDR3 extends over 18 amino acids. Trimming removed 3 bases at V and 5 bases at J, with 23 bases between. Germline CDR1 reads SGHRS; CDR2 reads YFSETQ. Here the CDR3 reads CASSSKRENKEFNEKLFF. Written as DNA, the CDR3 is TGCGCCAGCAGCTCGAAACGTGAAAACAAAGAATTCAATGAAAAACTGTTTTTT.

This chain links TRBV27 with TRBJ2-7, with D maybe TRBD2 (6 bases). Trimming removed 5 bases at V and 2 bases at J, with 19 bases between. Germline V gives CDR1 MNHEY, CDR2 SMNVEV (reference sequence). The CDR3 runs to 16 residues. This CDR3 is CASSPPTGGVPYEQYF. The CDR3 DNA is TGTGCCAGCAGTCCTCCGACGGGCGGGGTGCCCTACGAGCAGTACTTC.

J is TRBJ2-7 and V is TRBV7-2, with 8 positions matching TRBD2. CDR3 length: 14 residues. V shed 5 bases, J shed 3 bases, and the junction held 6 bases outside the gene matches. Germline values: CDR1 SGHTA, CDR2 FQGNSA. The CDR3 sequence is CASSLYTSGYEQYF. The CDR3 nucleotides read TGTGCCAGCAGCCTCTACACTAGCGGCTACGAGCAGTACTTC.

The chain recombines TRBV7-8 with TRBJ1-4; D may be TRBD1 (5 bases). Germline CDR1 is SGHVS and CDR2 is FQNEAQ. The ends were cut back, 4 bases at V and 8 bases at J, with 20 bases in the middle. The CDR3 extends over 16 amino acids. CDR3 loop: CASSSGWDFRREKLFF. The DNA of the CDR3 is TGTGCCAGCAGCTCAGGTTGGGACTTCCGAAGGGAAAAACTGTTTTTT.

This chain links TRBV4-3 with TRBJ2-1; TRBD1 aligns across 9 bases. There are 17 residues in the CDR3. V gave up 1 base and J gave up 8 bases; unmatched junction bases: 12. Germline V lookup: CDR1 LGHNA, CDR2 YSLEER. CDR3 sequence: CASSQGYPGQGIDEQFF. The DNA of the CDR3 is TGCGCCAGCAGCCAAGGGTACCCGGGACAGGGTATCGATGAGCAGTTCTTC.

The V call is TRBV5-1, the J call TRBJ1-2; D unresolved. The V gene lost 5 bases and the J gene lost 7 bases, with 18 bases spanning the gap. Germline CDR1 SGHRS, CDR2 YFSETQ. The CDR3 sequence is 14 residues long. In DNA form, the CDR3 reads TGCGCCAGCAGACAGAGGGAATCGGACGGTGGCTACACCTTC. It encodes CASRQRESDGGYTF.

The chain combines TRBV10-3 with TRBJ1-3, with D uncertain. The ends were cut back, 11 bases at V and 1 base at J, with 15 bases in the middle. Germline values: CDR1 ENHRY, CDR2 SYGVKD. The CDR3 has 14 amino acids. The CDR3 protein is CAVLEDRSGNTIYF. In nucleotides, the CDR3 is TGTGCCGTACTCGAGGACCGTTCTGGAAACACCATATATTTT.

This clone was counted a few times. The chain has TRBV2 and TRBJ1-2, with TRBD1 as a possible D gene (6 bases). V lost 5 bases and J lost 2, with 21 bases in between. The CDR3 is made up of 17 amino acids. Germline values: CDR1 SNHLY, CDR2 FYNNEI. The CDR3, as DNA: TGTGCCAGCAGTCCTTTTGAGACAGGAGAAGAGAACTATGGCTACACCTTC. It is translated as CASSPFETGEENYGYTF.

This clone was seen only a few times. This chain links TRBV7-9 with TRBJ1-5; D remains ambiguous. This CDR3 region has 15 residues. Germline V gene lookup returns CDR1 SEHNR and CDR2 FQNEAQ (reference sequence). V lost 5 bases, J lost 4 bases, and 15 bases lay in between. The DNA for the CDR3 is TGTGCCAGCAGCGCCTCGGAAGGGTTGAATCAGCCCCAGCATTTT. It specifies CASSASEGLNQPQHF.

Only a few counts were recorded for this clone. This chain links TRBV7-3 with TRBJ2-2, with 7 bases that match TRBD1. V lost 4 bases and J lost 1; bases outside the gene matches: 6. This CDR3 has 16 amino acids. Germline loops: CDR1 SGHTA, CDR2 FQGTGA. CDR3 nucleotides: TGTGCCAGCAGCTCCGGGACAGAGGGGAACACCGGGGAGCTGTTTTTT. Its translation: CASSSGTEGNTGELFF.

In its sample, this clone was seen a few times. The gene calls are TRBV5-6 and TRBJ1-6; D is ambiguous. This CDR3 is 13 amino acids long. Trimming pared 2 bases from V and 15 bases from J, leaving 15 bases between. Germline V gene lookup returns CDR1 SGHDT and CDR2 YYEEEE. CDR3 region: CASSLGPASILHF. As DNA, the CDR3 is TGTGCCAGCAGCTTAGGGCCAGCGAGCATCCTCCACTTT.

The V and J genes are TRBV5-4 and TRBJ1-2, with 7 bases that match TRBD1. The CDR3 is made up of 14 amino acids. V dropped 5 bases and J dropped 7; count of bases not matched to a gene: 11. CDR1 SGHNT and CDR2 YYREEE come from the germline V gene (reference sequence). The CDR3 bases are TGTGCCAGCAGTTCTCCGAGGGGGCCGAGTGGCTACACCTTC. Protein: CASSSPRGPSGYTF.

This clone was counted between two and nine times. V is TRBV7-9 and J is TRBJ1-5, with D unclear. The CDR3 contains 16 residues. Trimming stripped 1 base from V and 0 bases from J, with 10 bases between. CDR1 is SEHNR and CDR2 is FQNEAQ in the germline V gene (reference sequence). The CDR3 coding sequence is TGTGCCAGCAGCTTAGTAGACGGATTTAGCAATCAGCCCCAGCATTTT. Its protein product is CASSLVDGFSNQPQHF.

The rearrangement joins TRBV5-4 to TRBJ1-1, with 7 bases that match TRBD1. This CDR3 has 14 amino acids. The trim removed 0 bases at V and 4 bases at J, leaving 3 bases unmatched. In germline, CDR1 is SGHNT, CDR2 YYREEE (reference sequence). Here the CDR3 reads CASSLEGAGTEAFF. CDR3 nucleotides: TGTGCCAGCAGCTTGGAGGGGGCGGGCACTGAAGCTTTCTTT.

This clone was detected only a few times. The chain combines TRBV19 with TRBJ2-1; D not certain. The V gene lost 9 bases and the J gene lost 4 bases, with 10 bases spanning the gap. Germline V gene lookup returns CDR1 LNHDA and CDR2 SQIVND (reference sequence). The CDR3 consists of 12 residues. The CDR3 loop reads CASNPGYNEQFF. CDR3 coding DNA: TGTGCCAGCAACCCAGGTTACAATGAGCAGTTCTTC.

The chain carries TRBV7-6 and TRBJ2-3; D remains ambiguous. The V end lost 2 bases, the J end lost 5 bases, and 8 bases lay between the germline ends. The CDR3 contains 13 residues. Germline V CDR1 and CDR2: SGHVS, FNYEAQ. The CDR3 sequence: CASSLLSLDTQYF. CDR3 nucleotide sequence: TGTGCCAGCAGCTTACTTAGCCTAGATACGCAGTATTTT.

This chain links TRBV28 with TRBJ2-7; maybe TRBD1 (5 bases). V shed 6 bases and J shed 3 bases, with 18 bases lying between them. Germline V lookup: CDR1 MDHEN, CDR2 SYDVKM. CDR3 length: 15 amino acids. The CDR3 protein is CASRADSNWGYEQYF. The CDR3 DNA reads TGTGCCAGCAGGGCCGACAGCAACTGGGGCTACGAGCAGTACTTC.

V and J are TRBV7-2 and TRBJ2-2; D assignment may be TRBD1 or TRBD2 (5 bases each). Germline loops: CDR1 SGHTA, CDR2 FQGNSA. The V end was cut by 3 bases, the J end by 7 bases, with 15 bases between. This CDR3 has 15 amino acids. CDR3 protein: CASSFRGDGNGELFF. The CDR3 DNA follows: TGTGCCAGCAGCTTTCGTGGGGACGGAAACGGGGAGCTGTTTTTT.

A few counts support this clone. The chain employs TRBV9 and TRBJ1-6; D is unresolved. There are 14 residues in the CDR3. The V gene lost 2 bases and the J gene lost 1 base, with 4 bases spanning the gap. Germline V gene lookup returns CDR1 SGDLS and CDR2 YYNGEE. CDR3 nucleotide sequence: TGTGCCAGCAGCGTTGGTTCCTATAATTCACCCCTCCACTTT. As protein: CASSVGSYNSPLHF.

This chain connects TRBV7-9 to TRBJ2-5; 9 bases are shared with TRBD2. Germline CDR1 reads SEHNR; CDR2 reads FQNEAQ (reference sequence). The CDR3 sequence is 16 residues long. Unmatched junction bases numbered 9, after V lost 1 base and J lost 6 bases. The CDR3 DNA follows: TGTGCCAGCAGCTTAGGGTTAGCGGGAGCTAGCAAGACCCAGTACTTC. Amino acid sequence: CASSLGLAGASKTQYF.

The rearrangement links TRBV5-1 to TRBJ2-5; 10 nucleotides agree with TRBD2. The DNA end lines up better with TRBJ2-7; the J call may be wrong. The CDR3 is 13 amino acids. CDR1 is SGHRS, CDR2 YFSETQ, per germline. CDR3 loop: CASSLAGGSEQYF. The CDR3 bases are TGCGCCAGCAGCTTAGCGGGAGGGAGCGAGCAGTACTTC.

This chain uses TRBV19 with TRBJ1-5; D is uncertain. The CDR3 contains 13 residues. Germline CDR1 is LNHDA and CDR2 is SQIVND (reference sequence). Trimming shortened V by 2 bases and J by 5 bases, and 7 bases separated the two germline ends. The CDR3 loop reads CASSIRSDQPQHF. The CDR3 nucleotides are TGTGCCAGTAGTATACGGTCCGATCAGCCCCAGCATTTT.

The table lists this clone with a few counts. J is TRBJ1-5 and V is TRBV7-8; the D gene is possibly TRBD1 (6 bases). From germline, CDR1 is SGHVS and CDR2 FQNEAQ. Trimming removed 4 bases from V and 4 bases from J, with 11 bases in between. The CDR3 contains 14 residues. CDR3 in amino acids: CASSSQGLNQPQHF. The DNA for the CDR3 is TGTGCCAGCAGCTCACAGGGATTGAATCAGCCCCAGCATTTT.

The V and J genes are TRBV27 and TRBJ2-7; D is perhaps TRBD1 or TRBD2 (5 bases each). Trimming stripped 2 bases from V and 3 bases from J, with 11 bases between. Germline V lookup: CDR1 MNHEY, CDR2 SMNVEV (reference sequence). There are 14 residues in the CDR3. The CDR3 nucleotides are TGTGCCAGCAGTTTAGGGGCTAGCAGCTACGAGCAGTACTTC. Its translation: CASSLGASSYEQYF.

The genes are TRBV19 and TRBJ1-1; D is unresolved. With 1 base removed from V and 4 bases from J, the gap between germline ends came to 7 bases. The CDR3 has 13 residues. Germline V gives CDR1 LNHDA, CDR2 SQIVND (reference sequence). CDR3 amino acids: CASSIVGVTEAFF. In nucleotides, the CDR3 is TGTGCCAGTAGTATAGTCGGGGTCACTGAAGCTTTCTTT.